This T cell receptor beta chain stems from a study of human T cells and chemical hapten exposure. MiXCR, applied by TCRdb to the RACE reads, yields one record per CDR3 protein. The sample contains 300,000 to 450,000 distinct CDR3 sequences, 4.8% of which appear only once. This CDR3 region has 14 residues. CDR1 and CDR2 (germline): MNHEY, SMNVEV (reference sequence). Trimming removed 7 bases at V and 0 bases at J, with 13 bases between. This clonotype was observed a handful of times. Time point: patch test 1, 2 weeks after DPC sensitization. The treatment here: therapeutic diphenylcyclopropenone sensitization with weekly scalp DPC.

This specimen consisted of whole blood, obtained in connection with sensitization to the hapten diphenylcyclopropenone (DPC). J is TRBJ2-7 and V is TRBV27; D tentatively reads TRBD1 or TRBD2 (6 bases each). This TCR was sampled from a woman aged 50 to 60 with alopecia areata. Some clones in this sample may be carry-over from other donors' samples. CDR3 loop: CASKGGLSSYEQYF. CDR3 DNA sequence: TGTGCCAGCAAGGGGGGCTTGAGCTCCTACGAGCAGTACTTC.